This TCR beta chain was profiled in a study of identical twins. This clonotype has more than one count but fewer than ten. Its cognate antigen is unknown. The ends lost 0 bases at V and 9 bases at J; junction bases unmatched: 13. Germline CDR1 MNHEY, CDR2 SVGAGI. The CDR3 has 17 amino acids. Template switching created a universal primer site, and the cDNA included unique molecular identifiers. In TCRdb, the 5' RACE reads were re-called with MiXCR into one record per CDR3 protein. The data show approximately 590,000 distinct CDR3 sequences, roughly 9.5% seen once. General study results and limits: Potential partial confounding of zero-insertion analyses by invariant MAIT and iNKT cells was noted.

These data also featured in a second study, about yellow fever vaccine responses in identical twins. That study adds: Twins' vaccine T cell response reportedly gave the appearance of partial convergence and partial personalization.

Material: PBMCs. V is TRBV6-5 and J is TRBJ1-3, with TRBD1 matching over 8 bases. This clonotype was obtained from a woman aged 18-29 years in good health. CDR3 sequence: CASSYSFGQGPMGTIYF. The CDR3 bases are TGTGCCAGCAGTTACTCGTTCGGACAGGGCCCGATGGGCACCATATATTTT.